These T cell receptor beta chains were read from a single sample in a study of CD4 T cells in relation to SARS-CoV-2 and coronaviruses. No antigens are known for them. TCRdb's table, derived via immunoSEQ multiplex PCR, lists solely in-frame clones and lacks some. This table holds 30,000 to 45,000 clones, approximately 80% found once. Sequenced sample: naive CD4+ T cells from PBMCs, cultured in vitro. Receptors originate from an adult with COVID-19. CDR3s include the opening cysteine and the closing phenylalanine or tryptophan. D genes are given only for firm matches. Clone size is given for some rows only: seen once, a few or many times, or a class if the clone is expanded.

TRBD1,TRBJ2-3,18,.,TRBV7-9,CASSSPTGTGASTDTQYF,TGTGCCAGCAGCTCACCAACCGGGACAGGGGCTAGCACAGATACGCAGTATTTT
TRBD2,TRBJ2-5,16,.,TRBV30,CAWSPGLAGFQETQYF,TGTGCCTGGAGTCCGGGACTAGCGGGTTTCCAAGAGACCCAGTACTTC
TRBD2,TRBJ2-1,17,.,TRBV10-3,CAISDGGRAISYNEQFF,TGTGCCATCAGTGATGGAGGGAGGGCTATCTCCTACAATGAGCAGTTCTTC
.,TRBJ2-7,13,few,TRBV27,CASRKGTSYEQYF,TGTGCCAGCAGGAAAGGGACTTCCTACGAGCAGTACTTC
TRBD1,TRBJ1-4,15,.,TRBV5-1,CASSPPGQGNEKLFF,TGCGCCAGCAGCCCACCGGGACAGGGAAACGAAAAACTGTTTTTT
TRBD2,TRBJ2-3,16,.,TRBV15,CATRQFSGALSDTQYF,TGTGCCACCCGACAATTTAGCGGGGCTTTGTCAGATACGCAGTATTTT
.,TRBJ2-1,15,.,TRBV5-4,CASSSWVGEFDEQFF,TGTGCCAGCAGCTCCTGGGTTGGGGAGTTCGATGAGCAGTTCTTC
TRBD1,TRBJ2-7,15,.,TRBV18,CASSPGQGANYEQYF,TGTGCCAGCTCACCAGGCCAGGGGGCAAACTACGAGCAGTACTTC
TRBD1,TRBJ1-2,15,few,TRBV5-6,CASSSRDRGLYGYTF,TGTGCCAGCAGCTCGAGGGACAGGGGGCTGTATGGCTACACCTTC
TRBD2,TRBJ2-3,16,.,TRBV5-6,CASSKRTSGRTDTQYF,TGTGCCAGCAGCAAAAGGACTAGCGGGAGGACAGATACGCAGTATTTT
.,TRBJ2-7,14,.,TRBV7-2,CASMIGPSSYEQYF,TGTGCCAGCATGATAGGTCCAAGCTCCTACGAGCAGTACTTC
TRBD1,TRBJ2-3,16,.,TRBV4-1,CASSPYRQGKADTQYF,TGCGCCAGCAGCCCTTACAGACAGGGAAAGGCAGATACGCAGTATTTT
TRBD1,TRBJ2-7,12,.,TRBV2,CASRRQGSEQYF,TGTGCCAGCAGGCGACAGGGCTCCGAGCAGTACTTC
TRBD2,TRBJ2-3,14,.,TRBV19,CASSFSGSTDTQYF,TGTGCCAGTAGTTTTAGCGGGAGCACAGATACGCAGTATTTT
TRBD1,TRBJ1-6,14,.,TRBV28,CASSRGQTNSPLHF,TGTGCCAGCAGCCGGGGACAGACTAATTCACCCCTCCACTTT
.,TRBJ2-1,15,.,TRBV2,CASYSDYSSYNEQFF,TGTGCCAGCTATAGTGACTATAGCTCCTACAATGAGCAGTTCTTC
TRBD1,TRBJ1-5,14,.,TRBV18,CASSPRGRYQPQHF,TGTGCCAGCTCACCCAGGGGGAGATATCAGCCCCAGCATTTT
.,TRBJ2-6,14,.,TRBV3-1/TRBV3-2,CASSPLGGANVLTF,TGTGCCAGCAGCCCCTTAGGGGGGGCCAACGTCCTGACTTTC
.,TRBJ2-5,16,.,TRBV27,CASSLVVGGGKETQYF,TGTGCCAGCAGTTTAGTGGTGGGAGGAGGGAAAGAGACCCAGTACTTC
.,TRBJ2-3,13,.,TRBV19,CASSRSSTDTQYF,TGTGCCAGTAGTAGGTCCTCCACAGATACGCAGTATTTT
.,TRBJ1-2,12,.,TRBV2,CASSGRRYGYTF,TGTGCCAGCAGTGGTAGGCGCTATGGCTACACCTTC
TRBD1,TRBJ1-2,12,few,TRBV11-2,CASGGQAYGYTF,TGTGCCAGCGGAGGACAGGCCTATGGCTACACCTTC
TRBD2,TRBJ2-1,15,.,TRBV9,CASSVASGGSNEQFF,TGTGCCAGCAGCGTAGCGTCCGGCGGGAGCAATGAGCAGTTCTTC
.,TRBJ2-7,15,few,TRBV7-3,CASSPTAVAVSEQYF,TGTGCCAGCAGCCCCACCGCCGTAGCGGTATCCGAGCAGTACTTC
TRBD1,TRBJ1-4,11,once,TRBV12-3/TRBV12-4,CASTYRGLLFF,TGTGCCAGCACCTACAGGGGCCTCTTGTTTTTT
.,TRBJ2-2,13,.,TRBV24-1,CATSRSYTGELFF,TGTGCCACCTCCCGGAGTTACACCGGGGAGCTGTTTTTT
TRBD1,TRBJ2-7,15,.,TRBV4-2,CASSQGATGANEQYF,TGTGCCAGCAGCCAAGGGGCCACAGGGGCCAACGAGCAGTACTTC
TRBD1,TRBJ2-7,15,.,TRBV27,CASSSQRPGDREQYF,TGTGCCAGCAGTTCCCAAAGACCCGGGGACAGGGAGCAGTACTTC
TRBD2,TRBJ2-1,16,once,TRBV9,CASSVVGTISYNEQFF,TGTGCCAGCAGCGTAGTAGGGACTATCTCCTACAATGAGCAGTTCTTC
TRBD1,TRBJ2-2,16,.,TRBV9,CASSVEGTENTGELFF,TGTGCCAGCAGCGTAGAGGGGACAGAGAACACCGGGGAGCTGTTTTTT
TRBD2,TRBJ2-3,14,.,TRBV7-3,CASSLKAGADTQYF,TGTGCCAGCAGCTTAAAGGCGGGAGCAGATACGCAGTATTTT
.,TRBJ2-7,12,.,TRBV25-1,CASSGGLYEQYF,TGTGCCAGCAGTGGGGGTCTCTACGAGCAGTACTTC
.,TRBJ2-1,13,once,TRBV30,CAWRQSSYNEQFF,TGTGCCTGGCGCCAGAGCTCCTACAATGAGCAGTTCTTC
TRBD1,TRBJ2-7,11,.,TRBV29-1,CSVVDRDEQYF,TGCAGCGTGGTTGACAGGGACGAGCAGTACTTC
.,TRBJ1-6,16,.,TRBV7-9,CASSLGSGVHNSPLHF,TGTGCCAGCAGCCTAGGCTCGGGGGTCCATAATTCACCCCTCCACTTT
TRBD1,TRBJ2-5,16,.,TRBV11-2,CASSPNRGPDGETQYF,TGTGCCAGCAGCCCGAACAGGGGGCCGGACGGGGAGACCCAGTACTTC
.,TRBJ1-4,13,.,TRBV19,CASSSQGREKLFF,TGTGCCAGTAGCTCACAGGGCCGGGAAAAACTGTTTTTT
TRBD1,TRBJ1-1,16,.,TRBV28,CASSLTGGAGYTEAFF,TGTGCCAGCAGTTTAACAGGGGGCGCAGGGTACACTGAAGCTTTCTTT
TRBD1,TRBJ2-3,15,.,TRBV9,CASSKQGARTDTQYF,TGTGCCAGCAGCAAACAGGGGGCCCGCACAGATACGCAGTATTTT
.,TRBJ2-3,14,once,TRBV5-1,CASSAGTGTDTQYF,TGCGCCAGCAGTGCAGGGACGGGCACAGATACGCAGTATTTT
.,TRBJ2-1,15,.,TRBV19,CASSRGASVPHEQFF,TGTGCCAGTAGCCGCGGGGCTAGCGTTCCCCATGAGCAGTTCTTC
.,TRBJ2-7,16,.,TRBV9,CASSPPYSGFTHEQYF,TGTGCCAGCAGCCCCCCCTATAGTGGGTTTACCCACGAGCAGTACTTC
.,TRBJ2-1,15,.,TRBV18,CASSPRVNSYNEQFF,TGTGCCAGCTCACCCAGGGTTAATTCCTACAATGAGCAGTTCTTC
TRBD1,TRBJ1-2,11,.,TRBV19,CASNDRVGYTF,TGTGCCAGCAACGACAGGGTTGGCTACACCTTC
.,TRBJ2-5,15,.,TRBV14,CASSQDRRGAETQYF,TGTGCCAGCAGCCAAGATAGGAGGGGCGCAGAGACCCAGTACTTC
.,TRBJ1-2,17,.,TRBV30,CAWGGPGVGLGNYGYTF,TGTGCCTGGGGGGGCCCGGGGGTAGGCCTTGGTAACTATGGCTACACCTTC
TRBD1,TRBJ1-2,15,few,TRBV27,CASRQGQGTFYGYTF,TGTGCCAGCAGACAAGGACAGGGAACCTTCTATGGCTACACCTTC
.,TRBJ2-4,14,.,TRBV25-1,CASSETGDLNIQYF,TGTGCCAGCAGTGAAACAGGGGACTTAAACATTCAGTACTTC
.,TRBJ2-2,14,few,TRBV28,CASSRDTLSGELFF,TGTGCCAGCAGCCGGGACACTCTTTCCGGGGAGCTGTTTTTT
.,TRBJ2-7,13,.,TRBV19,CASSIGPSYEQYF,TGTGCCAGTAGTATAGGTCCCAGCTACGAGCAGTACTTC
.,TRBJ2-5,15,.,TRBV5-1,CASRVTLELWETQYF,TGCGCCAGCAGGGTTACCCTCGAGCTTTGGGAGACCCAGTACTTC
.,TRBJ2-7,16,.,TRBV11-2,CASSLQGGIATYEQYF,TGTGCCAGCAGCTTACAGGGCGGGATCGCAACCTACGAGCAGTACTTC
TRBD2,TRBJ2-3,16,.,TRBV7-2,CASSLVASGRVDTQYF,TGTGCCAGCAGCTTAGTGGCTAGCGGGAGGGTGGATACGCAGTATTTT
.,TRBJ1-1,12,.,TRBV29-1,CSVQGVNTEAFF,TGCAGCGTTCAGGGAGTGAACACTGAAGCTTTCTTT
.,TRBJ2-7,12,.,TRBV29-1,CSAEGGSYEQYF,TGCAGCGCCGAAGGTGGCTCCTACGAGCAGTACTTC
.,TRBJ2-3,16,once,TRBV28,CASSPTWRRGEDTQYF,TGTGCCAGCAGCCCCACCTGGCGTAGGGGCGAAGATACGCAGTATTTT
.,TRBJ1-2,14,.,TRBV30,CAWTSPGPGWGYTF,TGTGCCTGGACCTCCCCAGGTCCAGGCTGGGGCTACACCTTC
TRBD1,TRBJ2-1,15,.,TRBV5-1,CASSWRQGAYNEQFF,TGCGCCAGCAGCTGGAGACAGGGGGCGTACAATGAGCAGTTCTTC